These 23 T cell receptor beta chains originate from one sample sequenced in a study of control samples from healthy donors and cancer patients (dated by TCRdb to the early 2020s). The protocol used for the library was the immunoSEQ multiplex PCR assay. What TCRdb holds here is the immuneACCESS table cut down to in-frame rearrangements. Part of the clones is not present; checked against another copy, under half of the missing clones reflect an unresolved V gene, and the others are unexplained. The sample has 96,000 or so clones on record, approximately 95% of them singletons. The ten largest clones capture 8% of the sample. Input material: blood. These TCRs come from a man between 18 and 35 years old in good health.

J is TRBJ2-2 and V is TRBV25-1; the D is unclear. The CDR3 extends over 14 amino acids. Trimming took off 1 base at V and 4 bases at J, with 7 bases between the two ends. The germline V gene has CDR1 MGHDK and CDR2 SYGVNS. The CDR3 spells CASSEWSATGELFF. CDR3 sequence (DNA): TGTGCCAGCAGTGAATGGTCCGCCACCGGGGAGCTGTTTTTT.

This chain joins TRBV10-1 and TRBJ1-4, with a tentative D call TRBD1 (6 bases). Trimming removed 7 bases from V and 8 bases from J, with 29 bases in between. Germline V lookup: CDR1 WNHNN, CDR2 SYGVQD (reference sequence). The CDR3 covers 18 residues. CDR3 region: CASTNLDSTQNKGEKLFF. CDR3 bases: TGCGCCAGCACAAACTTGGACAGCACTCAGAATAAGGGCGAAAAACTGTTTTTT.

This clone was seen once. Here the CDR3 reads CASSRQGTGSGNTIYF. The CDR3 DNA reads as TGTGCCAGCAGTCGACAGGGGACCGGCTCTGGAAACACCATATATTTT. The genes are TRBV6-6 and TRBJ1-3; 8 bases agree with TRBD1. CDR1 and CDR2 (germline): MNHNY, SVGAGI (reference sequence). This CDR3 is 16 amino acids long. Trimming cost V 5 bases and J 0 bases; bases outside gene matches: 6.

V and J are TRBV6-5 and TRBJ2-5; D gene uncertain. Germline CDR1 MNHEY, CDR2 SVGAGI. Trimming removed 7 bases at V and 5 bases at J, with 8 bases between. The CDR3 length is 11 residues. CDR3 DNA sequence: TGTGCCAGCACCCGATACGAGACCCAGTACTTC. Translating gives CASTRYETQYF.

This chain joins TRBV15 and TRBJ2-5; TRBD1 might be the D (6 bases). This CDR3 is 14 amino acids long. Trimming left V 3 bases short and J 5 bases short, with 13 bases between. Germline CDR1 LNHNV, CDR2 YYDKDF (reference sequence). The CDR3 DNA reads TGTGCCACCAGCAGGGGGGCGGCTGGGGAGACCCAGTACTTC. Translated, it gives CATSRGAAGETQYF.

The CDR3 spells CASRRDSSYNSPLHF. The CDR3 DNA reads as TGTGCCAGTAGGAGGGACAGCTCCTATAATTCACCCCTCCACTTT. The chain is built from TRBV19 and TRBJ1-6; 7 bases line up with TRBD1. Germline CDR1 and CDR2: LNHDA and SQIVND (reference sequence). The CDR3 sequence is 15 residues long. The V and J ends lost 6 bases and 0 bases, in that order; junction bases with no gene match: 2.

The chain links TRBV4-2 to TRBJ1-1; D not resolved. Per germline, CDR1 LGHNA and CDR2 YNFKEQ. Trimming took 0 bases from V and 1 from J, leaving 12 bases between them. The CDR3 spans 16 residues. The chain's CDR3 is CASSQDGGPGNTEAFF. The CDR3 nucleotides are TGTGCCAGCAGCCAAGACGGAGGCCCTGGGAACACTGAAGCTTTCTTT.

This clone has just one count. The rearrangement links TRBV19 to TRBJ1-1, with no clear D. V was shortened by 2 bases and J by 2 bases, with 9 bases between the two germline ends. Per germline, CDR1 LNHDA and CDR2 SQIVND (reference sequence). The CDR3 contains 14 residues. The DNA for the CDR3 is TGTGCCAGTAGTATATGGGTCCGCAACACTGAAGCTTTCTTT. Protein product: CASSIWVRNTEAFF.

The chain carries TRBV6-1 and TRBJ1-1, with TRBD1 matching over 7 bases. The germline CDR1 and CDR2 sequences are MNHNS and SASEGT. V was pared by 1 base and J by 11 bases, with 7 bases of the junction left unmatched. The CDR3 loop spans 13 amino acids. CDR3 in DNA: TGTGCCAGCAGTGAAGAAGGGGGCCAGCCGGCTTTCTTT. Amino acids: CASSEEGGQPAFF.

This clone was detected once. The rearrangement uses TRBV4-2 and TRBJ2-7, with TRBD2 matching over 11 bases. V gave up 0 bases and J gave up 0 bases; unmatched junction bases: 1. The germline CDR1 and CDR2 sequences are LGHNA and YNFKEQ. The CDR3 totals 16 residues. Here the CDR3 reads CASSQDGTSGSYEQYF. CDR3 coding DNA: TGTGCCAGCAGCCAAGATGGGACTAGCGGCTCCTACGAGCAGTACTTC.

The chain links TRBV5-8 to TRBJ1-1; D is uncertain. V shed 4 bases and J shed 5 bases, with 21 bases lying between them. Germline-derived CDR1 and CDR2 are SGHTS and YDEGEE. The CDR3 is 16 residues long. As DNA, the CDR3 is TGTGCCAGCAGCCCCTTTACGGGCCCCGAGAGGACTGAAGCTTTCTTT. Translating gives CASSPFTGPERTEAFF.

The rearrangement uses TRBV4-1 and TRBJ1-6; 12 bases map to TRBD1. This CDR3 region has 16 residues. Unmatched junction bases numbered 4, after V lost 0 bases and J lost 10 bases. In germline, CDR1 is MGHRA, CDR2 YSYEKL. CDR3 bases: TGCGCCAGCAGCCAAGATGGCGGGACAGGGGGCTCACCCCTCCACTTT. Amino acids: CASSQDGGTGGSPLHF.

The J gene is TRBJ1-2, the V gene TRBV3-1 (or the pseudogene TRBV3-2); D is possibly TRBD1 (5 bases). The CDR3 contains 16 residues. The V and J ends lost 1 base and 4 bases respectively, with 16 bases between them. Germline assignment: CDR1 LGHDT and CDR2 YNNKEL (reference sequence). CDR3 in DNA: TGTGCCAGCAGCCAAGGGGCTAGGGGACCCTTCTATGGCTACACCTTC. It specifies CASSQGARGPFYGYTF.

The chain combines TRBV7-2 with TRBJ2-3; tentative D call: TRBD2 (6 bases). The V and J ends lost 3 bases and 0 bases respectively, with 13 bases between them. There are 16 residues in the CDR3. Germline loops: CDR1 SGHTA, CDR2 FQGNSA. The CDR3 nucleotides are TGTGCCAGCAGCTTGCCGGTCGGGACTAGCACAGATACGCAGTATTTT. This gives the protein CASSLPVGTSTDTQYF.

V is TRBV9 and J is TRBJ1-1; D may be TRBD1 (5 bases). The CDR3 has 13 residues. Germline V gene data show CDR1 as SGDLS and CDR2 as YYNGEE. V gave up 0 bases and J gave up 6 bases, with 9 bases separating them. The CDR3 DNA follows: TGTGCCAGCAGCGTAGCGGGGGGAGCTGAAGCTTTCTTT. This sequence encodes CASSVAGGAEAFF.

This clone was counted only a few times. This chain connects TRBV19 to TRBJ1-1; D not certain. This CDR3 region has 11 residues. V was clipped by 5 bases and J by 3 bases, with 4 bases between them. Germline CDR1 LNHDA, CDR2 SQIVND (reference sequence). CDR3 in DNA: TGTGCCAGTAGTCTCTACACTGAAGCTTTCTTT. It translates to CASSLYTEAFF.

The V call is TRBV10-3, the J call TRBJ2-5; D remains ambiguous. CDR3 length: 16 residues. The V and J ends lost 0 bases and 1 base respectively, with 12 bases between them. CDR1 is ENHRY and CDR2 is SYGVKD in the germline V gene. The DNA for the CDR3 is TGTGCCATCAGTGAGTCGAACTCTGGGTCCCAAGAGACCCAGTACTTC. This translates into CAISESNSGSQETQYF.

Only one count was recorded for this clone. The CDR3 DNA reads as TGCGCCAGCAGTGATTCGCATTCGGGAGGCTACACCTTC. Translated: CASSDSHSGGYTF. This chain joins TRBV10-1 and TRBJ1-2; D is unclear. Per germline, CDR1 WNHNN and CDR2 SYGVQD (reference sequence). The CDR3 extends over 13 amino acids. Deletions cut 3 bases from V and 8 bases from J, with 13 bases between.

The chain links TRBV7-2 to TRBJ2-6, with 7 bases aligning to TRBD1. The trim removed 2 bases at V and 2 bases at J, leaving 0 bases unmatched. Germline V gene lookup returns CDR1 SGHTA and CDR2 FQGNSA. The CDR3 spans 15 residues. As DNA, the CDR3 is TGTGCCAGCAGCTTACAGGGGGCTGGGGCCAACGTCCTGACTTTC. Residues: CASSLQGAGANVLTF.

The chain carries TRBV10-3 and TRBJ2-3; 8 nucleotides align to TRBD2. Per the germline V gene, CDR1 is ENHRY and CDR2 is SYGVKD. The CDR3 consists of 13 residues. Unmatched junction bases numbered 6, after V lost 10 bases and J lost 3 bases. The chain's CDR3 is CATRGGSTDTQYF. The CDR3 DNA follows: TGTGCCACCCGGGGGGGTAGTACAGATACGCAGTATTTT.

The chain couples TRBV5-1 to TRBJ2-1; D is ambiguous. Between the trimmed V and J ends, which lost 2 bases and 5 bases, there was a span of 8 bases. Germline V gene sequence: CDR1 SGHRS, CDR2 YFSETQ. The CDR3 totals 13 residues. The CDR3 DNA sequence: TGCGCCAGCAGCTTAAACACCAACAATGAGCAGTTCTTC. Its translation: CASSLNTNNEQFF.

The chain is built from TRBV5-4 and TRBJ2-5; 12 positions agree with TRBD2. The CDR3 consists of 16 residues. Germline CDR1 is SGHNT and CDR2 is YYREEE (reference sequence). V shed 3 bases, J shed 4 bases, and the junction held 7 bases outside the gene matches. Here the CDR3 reads CASSSPSGGAVETQYF. The CDR3 coding sequence is TGTGCCAGCAGCTCCCCTAGCGGGGGGGCCGTAGAGACCCAGTACTTC.

This chain links TRBV15 with TRBJ1-5; no clear D. The CDR3 is 15 residues long. The V gene's germline CDR1 is LNHNV and CDR2 YYDKDF (reference sequence). V was clipped by 1 base and J by 4 bases, with 11 bases between them. The CDR3 DNA is TGTGCCACCAGCAGAGTCCGGGATAAGAATCAGCCCCAGCATTTT. It codes for CATSRVRDKNQPQHF.